A selection of T cell receptor beta chains follows, all from one sample in a study of shared clonotypes between healthy human individuals. The data were produced by immunoSEQ multiplex PCR, yet TCRdb's version contains in-frame clones alone and is incomplete. The sample includes just under 350,000 clones, less than 75% of them seen just once. Sequenced material: memory CD4+ T cells sorted from blood. The receptors were gathered from a man aged 25 to 40 in good health. Both conserved end residues are part of each CDR3. D genes are given only for firm matches. Only some rows state a clone size, as once, few, many or a class for expanded clones.

D	J	V	size	CDR3	DNA
.	TRBJ2-3	TRBV9	.	CASSVGYPDTQYF	TGTGCCAGCAGCGTAGGGTACCCAGATACGCAGTATTTT
TRBD2	TRBJ2-1	TRBV5-4	many	CASSPGFSGRGSYNEQFF	TGTGCCAGCAGCCCCGGCTTTAGCGGGAGAGGCTCCTACAATGAGCAGTTCTTC
.	TRBJ2-3	TRBV5-1	.	CASSISDHTDTQYF	TGCGCCAGCAGCATATCAGATCACACAGATACGCAGTATTTT
.	TRBJ2-3	TRBV6-1	.	CASSEVWGSTDTQYF	TGTGCCAGCAGTGAAGTATGGGGGTCCACAGATACGCAGTATTTT
.	TRBJ2-1	TRBV18	few	CASSPQGSSEQFF	TGTGCCAGCTCACCACAGGGCTCCAGTGAGCAGTTCTTC
TRBD1	TRBJ2-5	TRBV19	.	CASKNTGTGNRETQYF	TGTGCCAGCAAGAACACCGGGACAGGGAACAGGGAGACCCAGTACTTC
.	TRBJ2-7	TRBV27	.	CASSLLSTAAVYEQYF	TGTGCCAGCAGTTTATTATCGACGGCGGCCGTGTACGAGCAGTACTTC
TRBD1	TRBJ1-4	TRBV5-1	.	CASSSVGQGRGGEKLFF	TGCGCCAGCAGCTCAGTCGGACAGGGGAGAGGTGGTGAAAAACTGTTTTTT
.	TRBJ2-5	TRBV4-1	.	CASSQSAGVLETQYF	TGCGCCAGCAGCCAATCGGCAGGGGTTTTGGAGACCCAGTACTTC
.	TRBJ2-6	TRBV9	.	CASSTWGAGANVLTF	TGTGCCAGCAGCACCTGGGGGGCTGGGGCCAACGTCCTGACTTTC
.	TRBJ2-7	TRBV5-1	.	CASSPRGDNSYEQYF	TGCGCCAGCAGCCCTCGCGGGGACAACTCCTACGAGCAGTACTTC
.	TRBJ1-2	TRBV14	few	CASSQDYSYGYTF	TGTGCCAGCAGCCAAGATTACAGCTATGGCTACACCTTC
TRBD2	TRBJ2-5	TRBV5-1	.	CASSLPGGLPVGETQYF	TGCGCCAGCAGCTTACCGGGAGGACTCCCTGTAGGAGAGACCCAGTACTTC
TRBD1	TRBJ1-5	TRBV28	.	CASGKDRQGNQPQHF	TGTGCCAGCGGGAAGGACCGACAGGGGAATCAGCCCCAGCATTTT
.	TRBJ2-5	TRBV5-1	.	CASSPGTRGGETQYF	TGCGCCAGCAGCCCAGGGACAAGGGGAGGGGAGACCCAGTACTTC
.	TRBJ2-1	TRBV7-2	.	CASGPSRGKNEQFF	TGTGCCAGCGGCCCCTCCAGGGGCAAAAATGAGCAGTTCTTC
TRBD2	TRBJ2-3	TRBV29-1	.	CSVPGVSGRATDTQYF	TGCAGCGTCCCGGGTGTTAGCGGGAGAGCGACAGATACGCAGTATTTT
.	TRBJ1-2	TRBV7-8	.	CASSLIEIGGYTF	TGTGCCAGCAGCTTAATTGAAATCGGTGGCTACACCTTC
.	TRBJ2-3	TRBV6-4	.	CASSATRTTDTQYF	TGTGCCAGCAGCGCTACACGGACCACAGATACGCAGTATTTT
.	TRBJ1-5	TRBV18	.	CASSPGRVLNQPQHF	TGTGCCAGCTCACCGGGCCGGGTACTTAATCAGCCCCAGCATTTT
TRBD1	TRBJ1-5	TRBV4-1	.	CASSQETRQGASNQPQHF	TGCGCCAGCAGCCAAGAAACGAGACAGGGGGCGTCGAATCAGCCCCAGCATTTT
.	TRBJ2-5	TRBV18	.	CASSRDRSETQYF	TGTGCCAGCTCACGGGATAGATCCGAGACCCAGTACTTC
.	TRBJ2-7	TRBV21-1	once	CAATGCRRSKDPARLVDEQYF	TGTGCCGCTACGGGTTGTCGACGAAGTAAGGATCCGGCTCGTCTAGTGGACGAGCAGTACTTC
.	TRBJ1-1	TRBV19	few	CASGREYSEAFF	TGTGCCAGTGGGCGGGAGTATAGTGAAGCTTTCTTT
.	TRBJ2-2	TRBV5-1	.	CASSEEGAGELFF	TGCGCCAGCAGTGAGGAGGGCGCCGGGGAGCTGTTTTTT
.	TRBJ2-5	TRBV9	.	CASSRAPSNQETQYF	TGTGCCAGCAGCAGAGCTCCCTCCAACCAAGAGACCCAGTACTTC
TRBD1	TRBJ1-1	TRBV4-3	.	CASSQDSIRTGNTEAFF	TGCGCCAGCAGCCAAGATTCTATCCGGACAGGGAACACTGAAGCTTTCTTT
TRBD2	TRBJ2-1	TRBV4-3	few	CASSQVFGSGTSSYNEQFF	TGCGCCAGCAGCCAAGTGTTCGGTAGCGGGACGAGCTCCTACAATGAGCAGTTCTTC
.	TRBJ1-5	TRBV19	once	CASSEGRNQPQHF	TGTGCCAGTAGTGAGGGACGTAATCAGCCCCAGCATTTT
.	TRBJ2-7	TRBV10-3	.	CAISERENEQYF	TGTGCCATCAGTGAGAGGGAGAACGAGCAGTACTTC
.	TRBJ1-5	TRBV5-1	.	CASSLKGGADQPQHF	TGCGCCAGCAGCTTGAAGGGGGGCGCGGATCAGCCCCAGCATTTT
.	TRBJ2-3	TRBV5-1	.	CASSTGADTQYF	TGCGCCAGCAGCACGGGGGCAGATACGCAGTATTTT
.	TRBJ1-6	TRBV12-2	.	CASRLGGQGRTSYNSPLHF	TGTGCAAGTCGCTTAGGAGGACAGGGCAGAACCTCCTATAATTCACCCCTCCACTTT
.	TRBJ2-4	TRBV19	.	CASSTSFDRIAKNIQYF	TGTGCCAGTAGTACCTCCTTTGACAGAATAGCCAAAAACATTCAGTACTTC
TRBD2	TRBJ2-1	TRBV11-2	.	CASSLSLAGANEQFF	TGTGCCAGCAGCTTAAGTCTAGCGGGAGCCAATGAGCAGTTCTTC
.	TRBJ2-2	TRBV18	.	CASSPPQGHTGELFF	TGTGCCAGCTCACCACCGCAGGGTCACACCGGGGAGCTGTTTTTT
.	TRBJ2-1	TRBV18	.	CASSLGDFKNEQFF	TGTGCCAGCTCACTTGGAGACTTCAAGAATGAGCAGTTCTTC
TRBD1	TRBJ1-1	TRBV10-3	.	CAISQTGTDTEAFF	TGTGCCATCAGCCAGACAGGGACGGACACTGAAGCTTTCTTT
TRBD1	TRBJ1-1	TRBV2	.	CASSQGQSFIMNTEAFF	TGTGCCAGCAGCCAGGGACAGTCCTTTATTATGAACACTGAAGCTTTCTTT
TRBD2	TRBJ2-7	TRBV5-5	.	CASSWTSGVSEQYF	TGTGCCAGCAGCTGGACTAGCGGTGTCAGCGAGCAGTACTTC
.	TRBJ2-5	TRBV5-4	few	CASSYTGTQETQYF	TGTGCCAGCAGCTATACAGGGACCCAAGAGACCCAGTACTTC
.	TRBJ2-1	TRBV10-2	.	CASSDREGPGIYNEQFF	TGCGCCAGCAGTGATCGTGAGGGCCCTGGAATATACAATGAGCAGTTCTTC
TRBD1	TRBJ1-1	TRBV10-3	few	CAISEPRDRIYTEAFF	TGTGCCATCAGTGAGCCCCGGGACAGAATTTACACTGAAGCTTTCTTT
TRBD1	TRBJ2-3	TRBV25-1	.	CASSVTGATDTQYF	TGTGCCAGCAGTGTCACAGGGGCGACAGATACGCAGTATTTT
.	TRBJ2-3	TRBV5-4	.	CASSLDLASTDTQYF	TGTGCCAGCAGCTTGGATCTCGCTAGCACAGATACGCAGTATTTT
TRBD1	TRBJ2-7	TRBV28	.	CASSPGTGSPYEQYF	TGTGCCAGCAGTCCCGGGACAGGGTCCCCCTACGAGCAGTACTTC